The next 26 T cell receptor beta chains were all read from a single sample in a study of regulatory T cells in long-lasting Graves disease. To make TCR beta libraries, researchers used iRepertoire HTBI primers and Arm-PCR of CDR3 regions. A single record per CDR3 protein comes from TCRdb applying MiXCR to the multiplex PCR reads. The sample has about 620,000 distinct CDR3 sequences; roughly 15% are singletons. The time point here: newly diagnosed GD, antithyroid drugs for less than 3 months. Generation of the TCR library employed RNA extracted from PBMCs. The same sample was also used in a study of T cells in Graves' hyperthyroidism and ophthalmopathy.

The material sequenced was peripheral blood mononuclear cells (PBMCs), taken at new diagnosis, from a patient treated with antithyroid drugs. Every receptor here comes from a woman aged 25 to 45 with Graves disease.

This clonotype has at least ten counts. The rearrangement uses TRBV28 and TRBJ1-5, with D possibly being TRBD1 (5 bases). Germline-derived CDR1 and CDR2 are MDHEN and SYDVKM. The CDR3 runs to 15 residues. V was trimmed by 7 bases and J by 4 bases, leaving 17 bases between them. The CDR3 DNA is TGTGCCAGCACAAAAACCGGGACGAGGAATCAGCCCCAGCATTTT. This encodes CASTKTGTRNQPQHF. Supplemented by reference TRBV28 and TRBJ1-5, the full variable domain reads DVKVTQSSRYLVKRTGEKVFLECVQDMDHENMFWYRQDPGLGLRLIYFSYDVKMKEKGDIPEGYSVSREKKERFSLILESASTNQTSMYLCASTKTGTRNQPQHFGDGTRLSIL.

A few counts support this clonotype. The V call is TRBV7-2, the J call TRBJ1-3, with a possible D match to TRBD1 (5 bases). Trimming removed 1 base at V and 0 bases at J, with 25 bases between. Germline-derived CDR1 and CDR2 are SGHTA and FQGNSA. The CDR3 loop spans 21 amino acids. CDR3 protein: CASSLERPGIKVLPSGNTIYF. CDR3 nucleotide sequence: TGTGCCAGCAGCTTAGAGAGACCAGGGATTAAGGTTCTTCCCTCTGGAAACACCATATATTTT. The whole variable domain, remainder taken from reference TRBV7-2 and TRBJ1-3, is GAGVSQSPSNKVTEKGKDVELRCDPISGHTALYWYRQSLGQGLEFLIYFQGNSAPDKSGLPSDRFSAERTGGSVSTLTIQRTQQEDSAVYLCASSLERPGIKVLPSGNTIYFGEGSWLTVV.

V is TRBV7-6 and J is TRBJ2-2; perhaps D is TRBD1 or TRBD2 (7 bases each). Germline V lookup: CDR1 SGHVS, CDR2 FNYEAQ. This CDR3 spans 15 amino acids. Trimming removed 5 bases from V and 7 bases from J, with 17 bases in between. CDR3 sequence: CASSPGGEANGELFF. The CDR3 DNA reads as TGTGCCAGCAGCCCAGGGGGGGAGGCCAACGGGGAGCTGTTTTTT.

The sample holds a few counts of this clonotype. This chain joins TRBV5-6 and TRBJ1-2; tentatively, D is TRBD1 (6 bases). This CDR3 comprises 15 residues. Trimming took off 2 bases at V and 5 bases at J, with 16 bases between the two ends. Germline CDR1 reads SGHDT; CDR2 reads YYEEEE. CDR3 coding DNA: TGTGCCAGCAGCTTCGACCGGGGGGGCGCGTATGGCTACACCTTC. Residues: CASSFDRGGAYGYTF.

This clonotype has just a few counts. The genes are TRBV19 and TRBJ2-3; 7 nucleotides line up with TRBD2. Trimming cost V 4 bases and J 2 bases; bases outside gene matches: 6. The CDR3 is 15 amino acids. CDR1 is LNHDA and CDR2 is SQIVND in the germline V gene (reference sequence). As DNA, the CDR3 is TGTGCCAGTAGTAACTGGCGGGAGAACACAGATACGCAGTATTTT. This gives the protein CASSNWRENTDTQYF.

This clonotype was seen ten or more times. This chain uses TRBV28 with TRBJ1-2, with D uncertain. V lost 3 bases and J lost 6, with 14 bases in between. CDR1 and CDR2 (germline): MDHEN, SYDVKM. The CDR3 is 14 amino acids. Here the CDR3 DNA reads TGTGCCAGCAGTTTTACGGCAAACCGAAATGGCTACACCTTC. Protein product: CASSFTANRNGYTF.

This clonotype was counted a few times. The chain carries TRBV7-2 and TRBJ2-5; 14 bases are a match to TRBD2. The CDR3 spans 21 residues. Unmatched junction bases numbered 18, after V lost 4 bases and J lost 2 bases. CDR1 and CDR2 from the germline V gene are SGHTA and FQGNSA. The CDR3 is CASSSQYWGGTSGRGQETQYF. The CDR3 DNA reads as TGTGCCAGCAGCTCCCAGTACTGGGGGGGGACTAGCGGGAGAGGACAAGAGACCCAGTACTTC.

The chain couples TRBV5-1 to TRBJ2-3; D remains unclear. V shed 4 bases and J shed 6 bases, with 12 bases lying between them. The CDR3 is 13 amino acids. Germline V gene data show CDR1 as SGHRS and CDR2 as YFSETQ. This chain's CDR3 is CASSRNPWDTQYF. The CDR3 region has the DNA TGCGCCAGCAGCAGGAACCCCTGGGATACGCAGTATTTT. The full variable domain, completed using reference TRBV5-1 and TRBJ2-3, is KAGVTQTPRYLIKTRGQQVTLSCSPISGHRSVSWYQQTPGQGLQFLFEYFSETQRNKGNFPGRFSGRQFSNSRSEMNVSTLELGDSALYLCASSRNPWDTQYFGPGTRLTVL.

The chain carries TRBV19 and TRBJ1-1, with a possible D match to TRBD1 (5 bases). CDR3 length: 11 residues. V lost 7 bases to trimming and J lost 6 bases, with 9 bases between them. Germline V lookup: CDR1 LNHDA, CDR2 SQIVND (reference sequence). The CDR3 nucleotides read TGTGCCAGTACAGGGTTCGCTGAAGCTTTCTTT. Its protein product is CASTGFAEAFF.

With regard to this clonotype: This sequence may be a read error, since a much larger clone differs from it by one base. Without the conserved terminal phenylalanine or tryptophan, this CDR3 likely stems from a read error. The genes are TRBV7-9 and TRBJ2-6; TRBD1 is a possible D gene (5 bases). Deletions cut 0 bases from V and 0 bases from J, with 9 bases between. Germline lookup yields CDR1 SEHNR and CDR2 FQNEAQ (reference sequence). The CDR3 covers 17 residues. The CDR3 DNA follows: TGTGCCAGCAGCTTAGCGGGGCGATTCTCTGGGGCCAACGTCCTGACTTCC. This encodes CASSLAGRFSGANVLTS.

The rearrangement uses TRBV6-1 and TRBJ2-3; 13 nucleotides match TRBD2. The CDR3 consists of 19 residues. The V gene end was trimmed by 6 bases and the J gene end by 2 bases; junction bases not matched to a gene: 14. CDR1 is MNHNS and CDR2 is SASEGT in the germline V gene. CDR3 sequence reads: CASSAGTSGTGPYTDTQYF. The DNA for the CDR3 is TGTGCCAGCAGCGCCGGGACTAGCGGGACCGGACCCTACACAGATACGCAGTATTTT.

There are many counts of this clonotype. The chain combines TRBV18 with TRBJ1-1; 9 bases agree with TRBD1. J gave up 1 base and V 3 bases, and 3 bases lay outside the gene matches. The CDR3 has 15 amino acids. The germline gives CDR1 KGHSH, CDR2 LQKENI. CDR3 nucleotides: TGTGCCAGCTCACCCCTGGGACAGGGGAACACTGAAGCTTTCTTT. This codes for CASSPLGQGNTEAFF.

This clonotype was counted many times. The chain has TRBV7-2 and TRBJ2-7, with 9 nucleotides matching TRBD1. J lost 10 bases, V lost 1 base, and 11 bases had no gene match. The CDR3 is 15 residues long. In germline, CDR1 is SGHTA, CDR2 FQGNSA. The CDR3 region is CASSLGDREGREQYF. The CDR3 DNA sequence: TGTGCCAGCAGCTTAGGGGACAGGGAAGGACGAGAACAGTACTTC.

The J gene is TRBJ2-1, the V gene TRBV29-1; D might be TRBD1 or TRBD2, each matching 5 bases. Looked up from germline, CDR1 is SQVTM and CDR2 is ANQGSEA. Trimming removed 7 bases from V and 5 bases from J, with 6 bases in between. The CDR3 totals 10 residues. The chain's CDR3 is CSGGDNEQFF. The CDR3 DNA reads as TGCAGCGGAGGGGACAATGAGCAGTTCTTC.

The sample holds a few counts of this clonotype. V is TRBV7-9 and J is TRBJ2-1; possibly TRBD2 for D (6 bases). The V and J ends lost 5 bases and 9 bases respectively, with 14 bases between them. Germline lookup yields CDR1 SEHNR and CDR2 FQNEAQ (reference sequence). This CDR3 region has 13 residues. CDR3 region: CASSPYGGGEQFF. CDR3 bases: TGTGCCAGCAGCCCCTACGGGGGTGGTGAGCAGTTCTTC. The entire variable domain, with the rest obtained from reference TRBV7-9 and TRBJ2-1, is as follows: DTGVSQNPRHKITKRGQNVTFRCDPISEHNRLYWYRQTLGQGPEFLTYFQNEAQLEKSRLLSDRFSAERPKGSFSTLEIQRTEQGDSAMYLCASSPYGGGEQFFGPGTRLTVL.

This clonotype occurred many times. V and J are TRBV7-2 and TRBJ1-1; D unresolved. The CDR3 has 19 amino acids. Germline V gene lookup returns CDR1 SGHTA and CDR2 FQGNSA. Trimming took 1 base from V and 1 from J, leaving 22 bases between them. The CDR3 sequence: CASSLGSLLRRRANTEAFF. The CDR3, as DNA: TGTGCCAGCAGCTTAGGCTCCCTTTTGAGGCGACGGGCGAACACTGAAGCTTTCTTT.

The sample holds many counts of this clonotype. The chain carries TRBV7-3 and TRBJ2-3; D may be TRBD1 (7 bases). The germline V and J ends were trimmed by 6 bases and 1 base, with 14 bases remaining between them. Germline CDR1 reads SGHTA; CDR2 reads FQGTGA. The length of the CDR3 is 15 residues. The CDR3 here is CASSYGGGGTDTQYF. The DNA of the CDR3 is TGTGCCAGCAGTTACGGAGGGGGCGGCACAGATACGCAGTATTTT.

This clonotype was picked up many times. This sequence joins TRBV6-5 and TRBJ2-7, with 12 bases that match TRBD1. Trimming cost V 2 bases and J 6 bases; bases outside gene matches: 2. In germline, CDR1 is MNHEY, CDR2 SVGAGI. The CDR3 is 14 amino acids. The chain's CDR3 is CASSYGDRGREQYF. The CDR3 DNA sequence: TGTGCCAGCAGTTACGGGGACAGGGGGCGCGAGCAGTACTTC.

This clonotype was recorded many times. This chain's CDR3 is CATSRGTGFSSLNTGELFF. CDR3 DNA: TGTGCCACCAGCAGAGGGACAGGATTCTCCTCCCTCAACACCGGGGAGCTGTTTTTT. The chain combines TRBV15 with TRBJ2-2; 7 bases map to TRBD1. The CDR3 is 19 residues long. The germline gives CDR1 LNHNV, CDR2 YYDKDF (reference sequence). The V gene end was trimmed by 1 base and the J gene end by 2 bases; junction bases not matched to a gene: 13.

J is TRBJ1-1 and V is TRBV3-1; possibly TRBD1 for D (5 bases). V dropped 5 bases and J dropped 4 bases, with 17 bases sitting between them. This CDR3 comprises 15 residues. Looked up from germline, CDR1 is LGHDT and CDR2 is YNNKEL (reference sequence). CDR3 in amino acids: CASSIRARVGTEAFF. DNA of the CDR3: TGTGCCAGCAGCATCAGGGCCAGGGTGGGCACTGAAGCTTTCTTT.

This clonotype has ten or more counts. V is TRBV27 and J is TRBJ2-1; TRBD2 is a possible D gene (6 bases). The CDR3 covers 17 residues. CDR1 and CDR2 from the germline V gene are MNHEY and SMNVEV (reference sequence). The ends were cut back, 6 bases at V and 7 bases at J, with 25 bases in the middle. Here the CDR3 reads CASSPPGGGVRKNEQFF. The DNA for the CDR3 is TGTGCCAGCAGCCCGCCCGGGGGTGGAGTGAGGAAAAATGAGCAGTTCTTC.

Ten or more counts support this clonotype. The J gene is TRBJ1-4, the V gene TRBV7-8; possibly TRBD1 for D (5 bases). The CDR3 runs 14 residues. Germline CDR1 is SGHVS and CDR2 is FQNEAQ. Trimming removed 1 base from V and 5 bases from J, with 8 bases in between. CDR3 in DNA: TGTGCCAGCAGCTTAGGGGGCCTAAATGAAAAACTGTTTTTT. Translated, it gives CASSLGGLNEKLFF. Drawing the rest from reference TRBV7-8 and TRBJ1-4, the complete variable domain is GAGVSQSPRYKVAKRGQDVALRCDPISGHVSLFWYQQALGQGPEFLTYFQNEAQLDKSGLPSDRFFAERPEGSVSTLKIQRTQQEDSAVYLCASSLGGLNEKLFFGSGTQLSVL.

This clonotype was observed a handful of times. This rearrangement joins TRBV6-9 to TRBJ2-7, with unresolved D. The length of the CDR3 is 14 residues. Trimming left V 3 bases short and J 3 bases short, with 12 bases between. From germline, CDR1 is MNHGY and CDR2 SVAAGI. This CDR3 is CASSYNPRSYEQYF. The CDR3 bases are TGTGCCAGCAGTTACAACCCCAGGAGCTACGAGCAGTACTTC.

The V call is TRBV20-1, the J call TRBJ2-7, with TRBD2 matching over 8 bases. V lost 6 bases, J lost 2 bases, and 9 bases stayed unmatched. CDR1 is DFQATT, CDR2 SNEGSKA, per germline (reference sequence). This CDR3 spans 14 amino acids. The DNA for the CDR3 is TGCAGTGCCGGGCTAGCGGGCGGGACCTACGAGCAGTACTTC. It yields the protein CSAGLAGGTYEQYF.

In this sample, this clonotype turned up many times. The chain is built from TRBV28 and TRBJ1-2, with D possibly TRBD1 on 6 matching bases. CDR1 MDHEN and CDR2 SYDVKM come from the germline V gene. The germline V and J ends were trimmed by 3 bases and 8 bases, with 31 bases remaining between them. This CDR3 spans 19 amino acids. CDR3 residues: CASSLLRSGRLQGKIGYTF. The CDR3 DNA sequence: TGTGCCAGCAGTTTGCTCCGGTCGGGCCGATTACAGGGTAAAATCGGCTACACCTTC.

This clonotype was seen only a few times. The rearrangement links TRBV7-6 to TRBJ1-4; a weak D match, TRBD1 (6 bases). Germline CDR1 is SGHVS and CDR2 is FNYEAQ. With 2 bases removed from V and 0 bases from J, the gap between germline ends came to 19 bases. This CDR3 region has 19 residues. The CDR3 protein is CASSLRRGGARATNEKLFF. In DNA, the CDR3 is TGTGCCAGCAGCTTACGTCGAGGGGGGGCAAGGGCAACTAATGAAAAACTGTTTTTT.